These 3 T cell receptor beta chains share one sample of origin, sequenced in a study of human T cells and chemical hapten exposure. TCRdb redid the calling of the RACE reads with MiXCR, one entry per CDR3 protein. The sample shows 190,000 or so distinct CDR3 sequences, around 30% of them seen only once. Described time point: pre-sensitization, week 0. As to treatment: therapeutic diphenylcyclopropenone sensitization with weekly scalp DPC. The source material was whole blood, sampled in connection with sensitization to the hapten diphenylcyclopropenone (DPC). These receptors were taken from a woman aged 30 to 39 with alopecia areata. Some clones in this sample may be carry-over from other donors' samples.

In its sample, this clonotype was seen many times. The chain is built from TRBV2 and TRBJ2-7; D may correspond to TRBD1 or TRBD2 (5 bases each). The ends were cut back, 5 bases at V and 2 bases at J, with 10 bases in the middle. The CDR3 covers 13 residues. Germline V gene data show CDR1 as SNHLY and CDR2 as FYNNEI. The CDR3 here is CASSRDGPYEQYF. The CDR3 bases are TGTGCCAGCAGTCGGGACGGACCCTACGAGCAGTACTTC.

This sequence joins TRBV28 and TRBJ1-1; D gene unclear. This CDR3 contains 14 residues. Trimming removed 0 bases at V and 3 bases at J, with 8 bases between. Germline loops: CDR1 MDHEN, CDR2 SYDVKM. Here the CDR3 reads CASSLWATYTEAFF. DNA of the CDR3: TGTGCCAGCAGTTTATGGGCCACCTACACTGAAGCTTTCTTT.

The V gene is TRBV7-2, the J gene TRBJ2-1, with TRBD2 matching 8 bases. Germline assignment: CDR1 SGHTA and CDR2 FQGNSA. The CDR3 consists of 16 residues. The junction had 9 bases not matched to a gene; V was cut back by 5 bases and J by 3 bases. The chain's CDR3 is CASSRRIAGLYNEQFF. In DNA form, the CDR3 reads TGTGCCAGCAGCCGGCGAATAGCGGGGCTCTACAATGAGCAGTTCTTC.